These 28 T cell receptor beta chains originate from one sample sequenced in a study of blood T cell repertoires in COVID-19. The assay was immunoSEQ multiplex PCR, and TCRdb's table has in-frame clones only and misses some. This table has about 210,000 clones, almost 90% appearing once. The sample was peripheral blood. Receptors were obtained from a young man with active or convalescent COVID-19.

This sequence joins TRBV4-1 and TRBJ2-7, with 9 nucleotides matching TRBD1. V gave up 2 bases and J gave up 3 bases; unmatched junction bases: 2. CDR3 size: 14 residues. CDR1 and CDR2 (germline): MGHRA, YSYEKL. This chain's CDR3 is CASSQPGQGYEQYF. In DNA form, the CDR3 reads TGCGCCAGCAGCCAACCGGGACAGGGCTACGAGCAGTACTTC.

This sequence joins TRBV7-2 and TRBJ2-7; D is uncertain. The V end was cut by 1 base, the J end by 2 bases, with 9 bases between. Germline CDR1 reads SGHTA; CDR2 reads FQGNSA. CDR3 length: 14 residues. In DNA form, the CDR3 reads TGTGCCAGCAGCTTAGTAGCCGGAGCCTACGAGCAGTACTTC. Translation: CASSLVAGAYEQYF. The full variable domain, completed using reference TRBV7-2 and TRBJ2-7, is GAGVSQSPSNKVTEKGKDVELRCDPISGHTALYWYRQSLGQGLEFLIYFQGNSAPDKSGLPSDRFSAERTGGSVSTLTIQRTQQEDSAVYLCASSLVAGAYEQYFGPGTRLTVT.

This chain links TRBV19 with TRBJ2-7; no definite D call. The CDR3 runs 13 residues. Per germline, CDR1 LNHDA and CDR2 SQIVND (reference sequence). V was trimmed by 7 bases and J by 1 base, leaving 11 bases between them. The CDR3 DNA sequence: TGTGCCAGTACCGCTGGGCAGTCCTACGAGCAGTACTTC. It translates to CASTAGQSYEQYF.

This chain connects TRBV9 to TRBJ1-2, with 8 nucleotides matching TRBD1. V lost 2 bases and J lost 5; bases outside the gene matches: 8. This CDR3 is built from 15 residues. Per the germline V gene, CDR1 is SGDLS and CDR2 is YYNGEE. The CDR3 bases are TGTGCCAGCAGCGTCCATGACAGGGGAGGGTATGGCTACACCTTC. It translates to CASSVHDRGGYGYTF.

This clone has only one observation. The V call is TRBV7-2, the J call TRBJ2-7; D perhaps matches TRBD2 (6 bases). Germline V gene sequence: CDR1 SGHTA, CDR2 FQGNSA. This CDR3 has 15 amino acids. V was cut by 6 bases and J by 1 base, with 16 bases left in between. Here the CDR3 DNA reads TGTGCCAGCAGTCTACATAGCGGACTATCCTACGAGCAGTACTTC. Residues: CASSLHSGLSYEQYF. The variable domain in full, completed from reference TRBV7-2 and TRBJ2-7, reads GAGVSQSPSNKVTEKGKDVELRCDPISGHTALYWYRQSLGQGLEFLIYFQGNSAPDKSGLPSDRFSAERTGGSVSTLTIQRTQQEDSAVYLCASSLHSGLSYEQYFGPGTRLTVT.

The CDR3 protein is CASSYRGSGGAYEQYF. CDR3 DNA: TGTGCCAGCAGTTACCGTGGTAGCGGGGGGGCCTACGAGCAGTACTTC. The chain recombines TRBV6-5 with TRBJ2-7, with 11 bases identical to TRBD2. The V and J ends lost 2 bases and 2 bases, in that order; junction bases with no gene match: 5. The germline V gene encodes CDR1 MNHEY and CDR2 SVGAGI. CDR3 length: 16 amino acids.

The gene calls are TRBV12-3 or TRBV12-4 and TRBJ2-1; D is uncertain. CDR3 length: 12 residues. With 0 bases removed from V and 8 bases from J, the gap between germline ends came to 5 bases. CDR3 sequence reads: CASSLAFYEQFF. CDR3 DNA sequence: TGTGCCAGCAGTTTAGCGTTCTATGAGCAGTTCTTC.

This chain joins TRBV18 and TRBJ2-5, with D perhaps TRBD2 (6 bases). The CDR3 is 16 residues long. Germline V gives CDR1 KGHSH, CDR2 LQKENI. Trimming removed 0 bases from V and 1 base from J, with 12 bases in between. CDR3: CASSPPGKGLQETQYF. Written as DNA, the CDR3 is TGTGCCAGCTCACCACCGGGAAAGGGACTCCAAGAGACCCAGTACTTC.

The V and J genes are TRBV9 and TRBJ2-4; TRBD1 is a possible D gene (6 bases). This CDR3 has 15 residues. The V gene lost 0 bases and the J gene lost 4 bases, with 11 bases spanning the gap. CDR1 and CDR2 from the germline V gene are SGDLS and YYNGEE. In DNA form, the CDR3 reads TGTGCCAGCAGCGTAGACGGACAGTCGAAAAACATTCAGTACTTC. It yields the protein CASSVDGQSKNIQYF. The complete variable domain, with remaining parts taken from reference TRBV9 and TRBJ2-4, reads DSGVTQTPKHLITATGQRVTLRCSPRSGDLSVYWYQQSLDQGLQFLIQYYNGEERAKGNILERFSAQQFPDLHSELNLSSLELGDSALYFCASSVDGQSKNIQYFGAGTRLSVL.

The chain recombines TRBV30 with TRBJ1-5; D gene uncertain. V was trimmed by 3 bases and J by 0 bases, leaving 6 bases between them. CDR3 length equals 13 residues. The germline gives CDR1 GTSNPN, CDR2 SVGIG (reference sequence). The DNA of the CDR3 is TGTGCCTGGAGGACAAATAGCAATCAGCCCCAGCATTTT. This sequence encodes CAWRTNSNQPQHF.

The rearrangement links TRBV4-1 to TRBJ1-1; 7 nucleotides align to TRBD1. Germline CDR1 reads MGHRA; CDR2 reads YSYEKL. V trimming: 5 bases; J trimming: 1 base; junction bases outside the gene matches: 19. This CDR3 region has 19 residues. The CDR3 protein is CASSATIDRDTRKNTEAFF. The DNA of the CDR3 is TGCGCCAGCAGCGCAACCATCGACAGGGACACGCGAAAGAACACTGAAGCTTTCTTT.

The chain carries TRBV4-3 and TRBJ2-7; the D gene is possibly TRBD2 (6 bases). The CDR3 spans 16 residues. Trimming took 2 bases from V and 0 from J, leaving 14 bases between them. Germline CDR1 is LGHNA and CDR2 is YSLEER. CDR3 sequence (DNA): TGCGCCAGCAGCCAATATCCTAGCGACCCCTCCTACGAGCAGTACTTC. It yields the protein CASSQYPSDPSYEQYF.

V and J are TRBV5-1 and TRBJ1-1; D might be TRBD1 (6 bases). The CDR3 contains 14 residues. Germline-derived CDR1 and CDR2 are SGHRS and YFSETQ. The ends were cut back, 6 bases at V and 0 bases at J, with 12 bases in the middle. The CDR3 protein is CASKETGVNTEAFF. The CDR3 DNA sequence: TGCGCCAGCAAGGAGACAGGAGTGAACACTGAAGCTTTCTTT.

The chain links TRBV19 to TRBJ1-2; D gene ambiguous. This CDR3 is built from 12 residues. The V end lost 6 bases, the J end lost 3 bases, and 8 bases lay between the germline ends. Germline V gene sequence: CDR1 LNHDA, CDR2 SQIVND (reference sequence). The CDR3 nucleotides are TGTGCCAGTAGAAACCGGGACTATGGCTACACCTTC. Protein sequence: CASRNRDYGYTF. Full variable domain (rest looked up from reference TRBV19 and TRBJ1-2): DGGITQSPKYLFRKEGQNVTLSCEQNLNHDAMYWYRQDPGQGLRLIYYSQIVNDFQKGDIAEGYSVSREKKESFPLTVTSAQKNPTAFYLCASRNRDYGYTFGSGTRLTVV.

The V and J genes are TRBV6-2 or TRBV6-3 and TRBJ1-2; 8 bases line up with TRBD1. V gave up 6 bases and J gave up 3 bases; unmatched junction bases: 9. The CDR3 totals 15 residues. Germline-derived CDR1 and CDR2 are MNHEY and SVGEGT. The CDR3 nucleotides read TGTGCCAGCAGCTCCTATCGGGACAGGTACTATGGCTACACCTTC. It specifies CASSSYRDRYYGYTF.

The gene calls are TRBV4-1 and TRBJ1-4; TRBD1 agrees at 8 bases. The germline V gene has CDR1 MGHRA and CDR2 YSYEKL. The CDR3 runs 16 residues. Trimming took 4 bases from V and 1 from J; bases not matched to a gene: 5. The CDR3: CASSLTGGGTNEKLFF. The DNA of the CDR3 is TGCGCCAGCAGCCTCACAGGGGGAGGAACTAATGAAAAACTGTTTTTT.

The CDR3 loop is CASSYSSQVNTEAFF. Written as DNA, the CDR3 is TGTGCCAGCAGTTACTCGAGCCAGGTGAACACTGAAGCTTTCTTT. This chain links TRBV6-5 with TRBJ1-1; D gene uncertain. Germline-derived CDR1 and CDR2 are MNHEY and SVGAGI. This CDR3 comprises 15 residues. V gave up 0 bases and J gave up 0 bases, with 8 bases separating them.

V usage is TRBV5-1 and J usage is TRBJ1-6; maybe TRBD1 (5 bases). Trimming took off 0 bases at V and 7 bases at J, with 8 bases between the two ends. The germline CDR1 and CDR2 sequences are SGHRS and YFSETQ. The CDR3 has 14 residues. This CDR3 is CASSLDRQNSPLHF. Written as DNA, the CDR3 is TGCGCCAGCAGCTTGGATAGACAGAATTCACCCCTCCACTTT.

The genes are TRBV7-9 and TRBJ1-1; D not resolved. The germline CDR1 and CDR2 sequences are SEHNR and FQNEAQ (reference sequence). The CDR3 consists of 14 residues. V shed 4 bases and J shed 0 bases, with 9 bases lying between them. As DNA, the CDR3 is TGTGCCAGCAGCTCCCTAATAATGAACACTGAAGCTTTCTTT. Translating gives CASSSLIMNTEAFF.

In nucleotides, the CDR3 is TGTGCCAGCAGGCGGACTAGCGGCCCTCCCGGTCCGGACATTCAGTACTTC. This sequence encodes CASRRTSGPPGPDIQYF. V gene TRBV7-8 combines with J gene TRBJ2-4, with 10 bases identical to TRBD2. With V trimmed by 6 bases and J by 8 bases, 16 bases remained unmatched. Germline V lookup: CDR1 SGHVS, CDR2 FQNEAQ. This CDR3 has 17 residues. Complete variable domain (other parts from reference TRBV7-8 and TRBJ2-4): GAGVSQSPRYKVAKRGQDVALRCDPISGHVSLFWYQQALGQGPEFLTYFQNEAQLDKSGLPSDRFFAERPEGSVSTLKIQRTQQEDSAVYLCASRRTSGPPGPDIQYFGAGTRLSVL.

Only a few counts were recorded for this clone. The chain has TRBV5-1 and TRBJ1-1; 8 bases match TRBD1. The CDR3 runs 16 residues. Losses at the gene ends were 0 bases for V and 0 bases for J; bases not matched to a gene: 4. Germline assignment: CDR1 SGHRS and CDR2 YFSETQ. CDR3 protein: CASSLVGQGLNTEAFF. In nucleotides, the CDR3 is TGCGCCAGCAGCTTGGTTGGACAGGGACTGAACACTGAAGCTTTCTTT. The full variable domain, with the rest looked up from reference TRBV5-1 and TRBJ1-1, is KAGVTQTPRYLIKTRGQQVTLSCSPISGHRSVSWYQQTPGQGLQFLFEYFSETQRNKGNFPGRFSGRQFSNSRSEMNVSTLELGDSALYLCASSLVGQGLNTEAFFGQGTRLTVV.

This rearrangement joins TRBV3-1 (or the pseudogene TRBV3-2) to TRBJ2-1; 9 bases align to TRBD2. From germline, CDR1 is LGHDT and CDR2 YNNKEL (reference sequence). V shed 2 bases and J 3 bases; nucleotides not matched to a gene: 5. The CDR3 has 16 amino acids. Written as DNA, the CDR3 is TGTGCCAGCAGCCAAAACCTAGCGGGGAACTACAATGAGCAGTTCTTC. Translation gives CASSQNLAGNYNEQFF.

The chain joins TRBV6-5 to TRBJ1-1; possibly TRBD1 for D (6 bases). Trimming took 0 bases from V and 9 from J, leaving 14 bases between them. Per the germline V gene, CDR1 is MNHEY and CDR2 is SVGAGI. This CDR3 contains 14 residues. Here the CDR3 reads CASSYSEQGKKAFF. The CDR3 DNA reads TGTGCCAGCAGTTACTCGGAACAGGGAAAAAAAGCTTTCTTT.

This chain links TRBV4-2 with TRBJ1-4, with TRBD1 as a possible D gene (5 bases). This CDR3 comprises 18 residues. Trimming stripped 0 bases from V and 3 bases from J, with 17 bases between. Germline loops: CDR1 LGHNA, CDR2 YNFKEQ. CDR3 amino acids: CASSQDPARVMANEKLFF. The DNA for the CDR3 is TGTGCCAGCAGCCAAGATCCGGCCAGGGTTATGGCTAATGAAAAACTGTTTTTT.

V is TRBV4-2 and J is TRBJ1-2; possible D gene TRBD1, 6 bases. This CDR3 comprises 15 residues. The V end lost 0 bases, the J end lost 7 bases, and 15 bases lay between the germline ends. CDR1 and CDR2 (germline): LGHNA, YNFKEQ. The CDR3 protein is CASSQDETGYSGYTF. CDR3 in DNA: TGTGCCAGCAGCCAAGACGAAACAGGGTACTCTGGCTACACCTTC.

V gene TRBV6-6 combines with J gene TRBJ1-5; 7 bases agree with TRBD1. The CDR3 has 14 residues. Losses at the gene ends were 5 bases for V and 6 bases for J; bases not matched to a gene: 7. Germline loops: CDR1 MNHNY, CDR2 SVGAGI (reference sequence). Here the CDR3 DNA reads TGTGCCAGCAGTCTAACAGGGGATACTCAGCCCCAGCATTTT. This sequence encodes CASSLTGDTQPQHF.

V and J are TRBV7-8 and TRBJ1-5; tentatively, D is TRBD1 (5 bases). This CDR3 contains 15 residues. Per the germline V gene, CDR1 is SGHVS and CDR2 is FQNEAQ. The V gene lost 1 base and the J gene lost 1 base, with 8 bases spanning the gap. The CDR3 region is CASSLDRMSNQPQHF. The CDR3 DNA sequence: TGTGCCAGCAGCTTAGACAGGATGAGCAATCAGCCCCAGCATTTT.

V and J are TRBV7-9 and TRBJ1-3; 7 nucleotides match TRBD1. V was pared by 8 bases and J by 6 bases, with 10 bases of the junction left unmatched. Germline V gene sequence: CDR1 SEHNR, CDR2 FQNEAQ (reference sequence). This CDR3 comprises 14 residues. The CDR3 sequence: CASGSDRVENTIYF. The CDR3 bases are TGTGCCAGCGGGTCTGACAGGGTTGAAAACACCATATATTTT. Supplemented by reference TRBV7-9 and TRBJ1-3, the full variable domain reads DTGVSQNPRHKITKRGQNVTFRCDPISEHNRLYWYRQTLGQGPEFLTYFQNEAQLEKSRLLSDRFSAERPKGSFSTLEIQRTEQGDSAMYLCASGSDRVENTIYFGEGSWLTVV.